This TCR beta chain derives from a study of memory B cells and T cells in multiple sclerosis (dated by TCRdb to 2016 to 2019). Describing the broader study: The study compared TCR beta repertoires of autoproliferating peripheral T cells with brain lesion-infiltrating T cells in multiple sclerosis patients. TCR sequencing included a couple of multiple sclerosis patients for whom either brain lesions at autopsy or brain-infiltrating cells from biopsy were available. What the research found in general, with its limitations: Clone-set sizes varied between compartments, which affected the numbers of shared clonotypes and made normalization necessary.

After CFSE-labeled PBMCs were cultured without any stimulus, the autoproliferating (CFSEdim) and non-proliferating (CFSEhi) T cell fractions were each sequenced on their own. In total, some 50 million CFSE-labeled PBMCs were cultured without stimulus for six to eight days, after which replicate wells were pooled. PBMCs were labeled with roughly 0.5 uM CFSE and cultured in serum-free AIM-V medium without exogenous stimuli. PBMCs were isolated by Ficoll density gradient centrifugation and cryopreserved before use. Live 7-AAD-negative cells were sorted on a FACSAria III, washed with PBS, and frozen at -80 degrees C as dry pellets. The CDR3 measures 17 amino acids from cysteine to phenylalanine. Only the CDR3 portion is preserved as DNA: 51 bases, with reading frame beginning at the first base. CDR1 and CDR2, looked up from the germline V gene, are SGHRS and YFSETQ. V trim: 4 bases; J trim: 2 bases; unmatched bases: 8.

With respect to this clone: There is no known antigen for this receptor. No quality values exist for individual bases; no much larger clone is one base distant.

Using the immunoSEQ Platform, TCRbeta CDR3 regions were amplified from extracted genomic DNA. The immunoSEQ assay combined multiplex PCR with high-throughput sequencing and a vendor bioinformatics pipeline. On the study's bioinformatics: After discarding non-productive sequences and any CDR3s under 4 amino acids in length, clonotype frequencies were recalculated for each sample. In immunoSEQ Analyzer 2.0, shared clonotypes were identified as identical CDR3 amino acid, V gene and J gene sequences. Repertoire overlap was normalized by dividing shared clonotype counts by the product of both clone-set sizes, scaled by 1000 into arbitrary units. The clones in this table, taken by TCRdb from immuneACCESS, are in-frame only. Not every clone is retained; where verified, under half of the shortfall comes from an unresolved V gene, and the cause of the rest is unknown. V and J calls and clone size come straight from that table; D and trimming were deduced from the DNA. Counted in this sample were roughly 30,000 clones; roughly 88% of them appeared once. Under 3.5% of the sample comes from the top ten.

The V and J segments used are TRBV5-1 and TRBJ2-1; TRBD2 fits 11 bases in the junction. Sample: PBMCs from blood kept in culture. The clonotype originates from a human donor with multiple sclerosis. CDR3 protein: CASSTGTSGLTYNEQFF. In nucleotides, the sequence is TGCGCCAGCAGCACCGGGACTAGCGGTTTGACCTACAATGAGCAGTTCTTC. The CDR3 plus the reference TRBV5-1 and TRBJ2-1 genes for the other parts give the full variable domain: KAGVTQTPRYLIKTRGQQVTLSCSPISGHRSVSWYQQTPGQGLQFLFEYFSETQRNKGNFPGRFSGRQFSNSRSEMNVSTLELGDSALYLCASSTGTSGLTYNEQFFGPGTRLTVL.